Below, 23 T cell receptor beta chains from the same sample are listed, as sequenced in a study of early T cells in non-severe SARS-CoV-2 infection. TCRdb called the 5' RACE reads again in MiXCR, with one record for every CDR3 protein. The sample includes around 27,000 distinct CDR3 sequences, roughly a tenth of them seen just once. What was sequenced was whole blood. These receptors were obtained from an adult who was a healthcare worker with PCR-confirmed SARS-CoV-2 infection or an uninfected control (not recorded which).

This clonotype has ten or more counts. The rearrangement joins TRBV6-2 or TRBV6-3 to TRBJ2-1; D is undetermined. CDR3 size: 13 residues. V lost 7 bases and J 0 bases, leaving 7 bases between the germline ends. Germline-derived CDR1 and CDR2 are MNHEY and SVGEGT. The CDR3 bases are TGTGCCAGCAATTATGTCTCCTACAATGAGCAGTTCTTC. Translation: CASNYVSYNEQFF.

This clonotype was detected many times. As DNA, the CDR3 is TGTGCCAGCAGCACAAACCGGGCCGGGGAGCTGTTTTTT. Amino acids: CASSTNRAGELFF. J is TRBJ2-2 and V is TRBV7-6; D is unclear. The CDR3 contains 13 residues. The V gene lost 5 bases and the J gene lost 6 bases, with 10 bases spanning the gap. Germline V lookup: CDR1 SGHVS, CDR2 FNYEAQ.

The rearrangement uses TRBV7-3 and TRBJ1-6, with 10 bases lining up with TRBD1. The CDR3 spans 14 residues. V shed 4 bases and J 10 bases; nucleotides not matched to a gene: 4. Per germline, CDR1 SGHTA and CDR2 FQGTGA. The chain's CDR3 is CASSSRDRGSPLHF. CDR3 nucleotides: TGTGCCAGCAGCTCCCGGGACAGGGGATCACCCCTCCACTTT.

This clonotype was observed at least ten times. J is TRBJ2-5 and V is TRBV7-9; 11 bases are shared with TRBD2. V trimming: 5 bases; J trimming: 1 base; junction bases outside the gene matches: 9. CDR1 is SEHNR, CDR2 FQNEAQ, per germline (reference sequence). This CDR3 spans 17 amino acids. CDR3 region: CASSPPYSGGVQETQYF. The CDR3 DNA is TGTGCCAGCAGCCCACCTTATAGCGGGGGGGTCCAAGAGACCCAGTACTTC.

This clonotype was observed at least ten times. The chain uses TRBV7-2 and TRBJ2-3, with 9 bases aligning to TRBD2. Germline CDR1 is SGHTA and CDR2 is FQGNSA. CDR3 length: 17 amino acids. The trim removed 3 bases at V and 6 bases at J, leaving 13 bases unmatched. CDR3 nucleotide sequence: TGTGCCAGCAGCTTCCTTGCAGCGGGGGGTCGTGGGGATACGCAGTATTTT. Translation gives CASSFLAAGGRGDTQYF.

This clonotype was seen repeatedly, ten times or more. The rearrangement uses TRBV14 and TRBJ2-1, with a possible D match to TRBD2 (5 bases). The CDR3 sequence is 13 residues long. V was shortened by 1 base and J by 10 bases, with 11 bases between the two germline ends. Germline CDR1 reads SGHDN; CDR2 reads FVKESK. CDR3 in amino acids: CASSQVRGQEQFF. CDR3 nucleotides: TGTGCCAGCAGCCAAGTTCGGGGTCAGGAGCAGTTCTTC.

This clonotype was observed at least ten times. This chain links TRBV20-1 with TRBJ1-6; D call uncertain. The germline V gene encodes CDR1 DFQATT and CDR2 SNEGSKA (reference sequence). The V gene lost 0 bases and the J gene lost 7 bases, with 13 bases spanning the gap. CDR3 length equals 15 residues. The CDR3 DNA is TGCAGTGCTAGAGATGGGCACAGTAACAATTCACCCCTCCACTTT. It specifies CSARDGHSNNSPLHF.

At least ten counts were recorded for this clonotype. The chain links TRBV4-3 to TRBJ2-7, with D tentatively TRBD1 (5 bases). The germline gives CDR1 LGHNA, CDR2 YSLEER. V was pared by 4 bases and J by 3 bases, with 16 bases between. This CDR3 spans 15 amino acids. This CDR3 is CASSRERGRNYEQYF. CDR3 bases: TGCGCCAGCAGCCGGGAAAGGGGCAGAAACTACGAGCAGTACTTC.

This clonotype was seen at least ten times. The rearrangement links TRBV6-2 or TRBV6-3 to TRBJ1-3; a weak D match, TRBD1 (5 bases). The CDR3 length is 11 residues. V was trimmed by 8 bases and J by 4 bases, leaving 6 bases between them. Germline assignment: CDR1 MNHEY and CDR2 SVGEGT. The CDR3 loop reads CASRDGNTIYF. The CDR3, as DNA: TGTGCCAGCCGGGACGGAAACACCATATATTTT.

This clonotype was observed many times. This chain joins TRBV12-3 or TRBV12-4 and TRBJ2-7, with TRBD1 matching 9 bases. J lost 5 bases, V lost 6 bases, and 8 bases had no gene match. The CDR3 loop spans 14 amino acids. CDR3 loop: CASSPGTGFDEQYF. CDR3 bases: TGTGCCAGCAGCCCCGGGACAGGGTTCGACGAGCAGTACTTC.

This clonotype was counted ten times or more. The gene calls are TRBV7-2 and TRBJ1-3; a weak D match, TRBD1 (6 bases). V was cut by 6 bases and J by 10 bases, with 16 bases left in between. The CDR3 spans 13 residues. Germline V gene lookup returns CDR1 SGHTA and CDR2 FQGNSA. For the CDR3, the DNA is TGTGCCAGCAGTAGACCAGGGGACGTAACCATATATTTT. Its translation: CASSRPGDVTIYF.

This clonotype has just one count. A much larger clone lies a single base off, so this may be a read error. This chain uses TRBV18 with TRBJ2-1; D tentatively fits TRBD1 or TRBD2 (5 bases each). CDR1 and CDR2 from the germline V gene are KGHSH and LQKENI. The CDR3 consists of 15 residues. V gave up 3 bases and J gave up 5 bases, with 14 bases separating them. CDR3 protein: CASSPLRGRDNEQFF. The CDR3 DNA follows: TGTGCCAGCTCACCTCTTCGGGGCAGAGACAATGAGCAGTTCTTC.

This clonotype was observed a few times. The chain combines TRBV30 with TRBJ2-7; TRBD2 matches 11 bases. The trim removed 0 bases at V and 4 bases at J, leaving 2 bases unmatched. The CDR3 is 14 residues long. Per the germline V gene, CDR1 is GTSNPN and CDR2 is SVGIG (reference sequence). The CDR3 reads CAWSVLAGEYEQYF. The CDR3 DNA sequence: TGTGCCTGGAGTGTACTAGCGGGGGAGTACGAGCAGTACTTC.

This clonotype was observed a handful of times. The CDR3: CASRTGTQNTEAFF. DNA for the CDR3: TGCGCCAGCAGGACCGGGACACAAAACACTGAAGCTTTCTTT. The rearrangement joins TRBV5-1 to TRBJ1-1, with a weak D call TRBD1 (6 bases). Germline lookup yields CDR1 SGHRS and CDR2 YFSETQ. This CDR3 is 14 amino acids long. Trimming left V 5 bases short and J 2 bases short, with 13 bases between.

In this sample, this clonotype turned up a few times. V usage is TRBV19 and J usage is TRBJ1-2; maybe TRBD1 (6 bases). Trimming cost V 3 bases and J 8 bases, with 13 bases left between them. Per the germline V gene, CDR1 is LNHDA and CDR2 is SQIVND (reference sequence). The CDR3 is 13 residues long. CDR3 sequence (DNA): TGTGCCAGTAGTATGGGACAAGGCGGCGGCTACACCTTC. Translating gives CASSMGQGGGYTF.

The chain uses TRBV10-3 and TRBJ1-4; no definite D call. There are 14 residues in the CDR3. Deletions cut 10 bases from V and 2 bases from J, with 14 bases between. Germline V lookup: CDR1 ENHRY, CDR2 SYGVKD. CDR3 protein: CASRPAGTNEKLFF. The CDR3 DNA follows: TGTGCCAGCCGACCGGCGGGGACTAATGAAAAACTGTTTTTT.

The sample holds many counts of this clonotype. This chain uses TRBV12-5 with TRBJ2-5, with 10 bases identical to TRBD1. The CDR3 is 15 residues long. Per the germline V gene, CDR1 is LGHNT and CDR2 is FRNRAP. V lost 1 base to trimming and J lost 5 bases; unmatched junction nucleotides: 4. CDR3 DNA sequence: TGTGCTAGTGGTTTGGGACAGGGGGCGGATGAGACCCAGTACTTC. Translated: CASGLGQGADETQYF.

At least ten counts were recorded for this clonotype. This chain connects TRBV18 to TRBJ1-6, with D possibly matching TRBD1 (5 bases). CDR1 and CDR2 from the germline V gene are KGHSH and LQKENI. V shed 3 bases and J shed 9 bases, with 18 bases lying between them. The CDR3 runs 16 residues. The CDR3 bases are TGTGCCAGCTCACCGGACATGGCTTTTGGACCTTCACCCCTCCACTTT. The encoded protein is CASSPDMAFGPSPLHF.

The chain is built from TRBV25-1 and TRBJ1-6; the D gene is possibly TRBD1 (5 bases). CDR3 length equals 16 residues. V lost 6 bases and J 4 bases, leaving 16 bases between the germline ends. CDR1 and CDR2 from the germline V gene are MGHDK and SYGVNS. The CDR3 coding sequence is TGTGCCAGCAGACCGGGGGGGGGAACTTATAATTCACCCCTCCACTTT. It yields the protein CASRPGGGTYNSPLHF.

Many counts were recorded for this clonotype. The chain is built from TRBV20-1 and TRBJ1-4; no clear D. This CDR3 comprises 14 residues. V was shortened by 0 bases and J by 6 bases, with 11 bases between the two germline ends. Germline CDR1 DFQATT, CDR2 SNEGSKA (reference sequence). In DNA form, the CDR3 reads TGCAGTGCTAGAGATCGAGAAACAGATGAAAAACTGTTTTTT. This encodes CSARDRETDEKLFF.

The sample holds many counts of this clonotype. The chain couples TRBV4-3 to TRBJ2-1, with 10 bases fitting TRBD2. From germline, CDR1 is LGHNA and CDR2 YSLEER. The CDR3 loop spans 15 amino acids. With V trimmed by 0 bases and J by 6 bases, 2 bases remained unmatched. CDR3 sequence: CASSQDSGGANEQFF. The CDR3, as DNA: TGCGCCAGCAGCCAAGACAGCGGGGGGGCCAATGAGCAGTTCTTC.

This clonotype appeared many times. The V gene is TRBV6-2 or TRBV6-3, the J gene TRBJ1-2, with D possibly being TRBD1 (6 bases). This CDR3 has 14 residues. Germline CDR1 is MNHEY and CDR2 is SVGEGT. V shed 4 bases and J shed 6 bases, with 15 bases lying between them. CDR3 sequence (DNA): TGTGCCAGCAGTTCTACAGGGACGAGAAATGGCTACACCTTC. It codes for CASSSTGTRNGYTF.

This clonotype was found many times. V and J are TRBV20-1 and TRBJ2-3; 10 bases map to TRBD2. The CDR3 runs 14 residues. The germline CDR1 and CDR2 sequences are DFQATT and SNEGSKA (reference sequence). V shed 3 bases, J shed 1 base, and the junction held 1 base outside the gene matches. The CDR3 DNA reads as TGCAGTGCTAGCCTAGCGGGGGGCACAGATACGCAGTATTTT. It codes for CSASLAGGTDTQYF.